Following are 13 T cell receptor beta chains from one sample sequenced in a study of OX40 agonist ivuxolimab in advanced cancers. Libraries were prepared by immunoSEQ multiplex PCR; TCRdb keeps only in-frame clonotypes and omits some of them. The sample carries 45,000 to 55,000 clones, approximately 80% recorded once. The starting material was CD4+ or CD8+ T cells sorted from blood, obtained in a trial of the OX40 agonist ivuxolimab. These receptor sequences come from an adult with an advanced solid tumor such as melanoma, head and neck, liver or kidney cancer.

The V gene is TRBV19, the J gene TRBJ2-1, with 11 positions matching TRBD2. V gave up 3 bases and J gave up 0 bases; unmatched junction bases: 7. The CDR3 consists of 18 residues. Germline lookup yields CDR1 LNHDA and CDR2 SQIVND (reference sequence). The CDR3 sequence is CASSIGGLAESSYNEQFF. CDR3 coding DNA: TGTGCCAGTAGTATTGGGGGACTAGCGGAAAGCTCCTACAATGAGCAGTTCTTC.

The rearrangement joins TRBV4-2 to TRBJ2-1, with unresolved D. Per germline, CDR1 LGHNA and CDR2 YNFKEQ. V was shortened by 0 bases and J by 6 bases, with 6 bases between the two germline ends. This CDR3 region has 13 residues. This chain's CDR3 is CASSQDGGNEQFF. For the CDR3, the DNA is TGTGCCAGCAGCCAAGATGGCGGCAATGAGCAGTTCTTC.

The CDR3 spells CASSARRGNIQYF. The CDR3, as DNA: TGTGCCAGCAGCGCCCGTCGGGGGAACATTCAGTACTTC. The chain couples TRBV9 to TRBJ2-4, with a weak D call TRBD2 (6 bases). V was clipped by 3 bases and J by 7 bases, with 11 bases between them. Germline V gives CDR1 SGDLS, CDR2 YYNGEE. The CDR3 has 13 residues.

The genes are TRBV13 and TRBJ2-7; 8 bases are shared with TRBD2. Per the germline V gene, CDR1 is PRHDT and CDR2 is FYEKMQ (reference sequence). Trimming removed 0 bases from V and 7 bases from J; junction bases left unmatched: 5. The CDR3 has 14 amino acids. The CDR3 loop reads CASSLGRAGVEQYV. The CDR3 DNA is TGTGCCAGCAGCTTAGGCCGAGCGGGGGTGGAGCAGTACGTC.

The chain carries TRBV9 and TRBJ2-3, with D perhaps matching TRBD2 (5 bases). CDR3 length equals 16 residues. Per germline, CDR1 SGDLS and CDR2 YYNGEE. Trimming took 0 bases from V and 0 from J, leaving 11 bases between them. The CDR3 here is CASSVGVALSTDTQYF. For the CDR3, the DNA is TGTGCCAGCAGCGTAGGGGTAGCGCTAAGCACAGATACGCAGTATTTT.

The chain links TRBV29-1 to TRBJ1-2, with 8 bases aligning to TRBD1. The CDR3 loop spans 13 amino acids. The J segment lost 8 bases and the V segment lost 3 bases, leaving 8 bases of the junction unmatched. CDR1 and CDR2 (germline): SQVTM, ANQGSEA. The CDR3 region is CSVDSTGVGGYTF. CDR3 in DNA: TGCAGCGTTGATTCGACAGGGGTAGGGGGCTACACCTTC.

The CDR3 region has the DNA TGTGCCAGCAGCTTGGGGACAGGGGGGTTCGAGACCCAGTACTTC. Its protein product is CASSLGTGGFETQYF. J is TRBJ2-5 and V is TRBV7-9, with 11 bases identical to TRBD1. CDR3 length: 15 amino acids. J lost 5 bases, V lost 3 bases, and 5 bases had no gene match. Per germline, CDR1 SEHNR and CDR2 FQNEAQ (reference sequence).

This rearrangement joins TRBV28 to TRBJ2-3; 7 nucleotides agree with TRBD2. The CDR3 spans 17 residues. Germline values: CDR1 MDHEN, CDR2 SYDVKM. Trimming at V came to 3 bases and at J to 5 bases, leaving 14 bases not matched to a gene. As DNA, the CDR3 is TGTGCCAGCAGTTTTATAGCGGGTAATTCTGATGGAGATACGCAGTATTTT. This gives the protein CASSFIAGNSDGDTQYF.

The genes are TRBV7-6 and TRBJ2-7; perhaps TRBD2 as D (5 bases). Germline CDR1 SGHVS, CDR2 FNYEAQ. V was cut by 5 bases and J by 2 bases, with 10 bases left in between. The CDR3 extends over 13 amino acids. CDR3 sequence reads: CASSPSGTYEQYF. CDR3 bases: TGTGCCAGCAGCCCAAGCGGAACCTACGAGCAGTACTTC.

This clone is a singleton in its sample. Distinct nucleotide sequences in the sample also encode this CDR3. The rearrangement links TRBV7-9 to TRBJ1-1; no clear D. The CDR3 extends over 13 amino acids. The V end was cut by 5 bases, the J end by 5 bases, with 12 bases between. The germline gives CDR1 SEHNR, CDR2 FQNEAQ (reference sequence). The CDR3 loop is CASSLGSGTEAFF. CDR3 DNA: TGTGCCAGCAGCCTTGGGTCGGGGACTGAAGCTTTCTTT. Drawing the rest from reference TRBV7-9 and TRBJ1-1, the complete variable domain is DTGVSQNPRHKITKRGQNVTFRCDPISEHNRLYWYRQTLGQGPEFLTYFQNEAQLEKSRLLSDRFSAERPKGSFSTLEIQRTEQGDSAMYLCASSLGSGTEAFFGQGTRLTVV.

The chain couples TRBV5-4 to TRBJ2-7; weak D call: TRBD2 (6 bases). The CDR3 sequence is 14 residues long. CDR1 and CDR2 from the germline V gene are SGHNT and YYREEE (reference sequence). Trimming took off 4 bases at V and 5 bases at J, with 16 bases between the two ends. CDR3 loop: CASSPQDYSNEQYF. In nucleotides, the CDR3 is TGTGCCAGCAGCCCCCAGGACTATTCGAACGAGCAGTACTTC.

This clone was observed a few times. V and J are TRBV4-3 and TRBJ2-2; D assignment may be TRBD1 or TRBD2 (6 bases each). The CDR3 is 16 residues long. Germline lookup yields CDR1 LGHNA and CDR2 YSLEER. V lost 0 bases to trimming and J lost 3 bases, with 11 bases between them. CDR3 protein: CASSQDGRGDTGELFF. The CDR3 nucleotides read TGCGCCAGCAGCCAAGATGGTAGGGGGGACACCGGGGAGCTGTTTTTT.

The CDR3 DNA reads TGTGCCAGTACCTCCGGGACTAGCGGGGGGGCGTTAGATACGCAGTATTTT. It is translated as CASTSGTSGGALDTQYF. The J gene is TRBJ2-3, the V gene TRBV2; 16 nucleotides match TRBD2. Germline V CDR1 and CDR2: SNHLY, FYNNEI. There are 17 residues in the CDR3. The ends lost 9 bases at V and 5 bases at J; junction bases unmatched: 11.